The 13 T cell receptor beta chains presented below share a single source sample, sequenced in a study of T cells expressing NK-cell markers. One entry per CDR3 protein, without DNA, is what TCRdb gives after re-calling the 5' RACE reads. This sample's table reports roughly 420,000 distinct CDR3 sequences. What was sequenced was blood T cells: a sorted CD56 or NKG2C T cell subset, CD4+ or CD8+ T cells, or bulk PBMC T cells (not recorded which). These receptors originate from a woman between 18 and 70 years old in good health.

The rearrangement links TRBV10-3 to TRBJ2-5; without DNA, the TCRdb call of TRBD1 cannot be checked. There are 14 residues in the CDR3. CDR1 and CDR2 (germline): ENHRY, SYGVKD. This CDR3 is CASTPGPRAETQYF.

The chain has TRBV7-8 and TRBJ1-4; lacking DNA, the TRBD1 call made by TCRdb goes unchecked. Germline V CDR1 and CDR2: SGHVS, FQNEAQ. The CDR3 is 17 residues long. The CDR3 reads CASSLESGQGPNEKLFF.

The J gene is TRBJ1-5, the V gene TRBV20-1. This CDR3 is 15 amino acids long. Germline V gene lookup returns CDR1 DFQATT and CDR2 SNEGSKA (reference sequence). CDR3 sequence: CSAREPIAVNQPQHF.

The gene calls are TRBV4-2 and TRBJ2-3; the TCRdb D gene call, TRBD2, has no DNA to confirm it. The CDR3 runs to 18 residues. From germline, CDR1 is LGHNA and CDR2 YNFKEQ. CDR3 amino acids: CASSRGLAGGTSTDTQYF.

The chain recombines TRBV20-1 with TRBJ1-1; as DNA is missing, the TRBD1 call by TCRdb cannot be tested. The CDR3 spans 14 residues. Germline-derived CDR1 and CDR2 are DFQATT and SNEGSKA (reference sequence). Here the CDR3 reads CSAQTGGASTEAFF.

The chain is built from TRBV4-2 and TRBJ2-7. CDR1 and CDR2 (germline): LGHNA, YNFKEQ. This CDR3 is built from 12 residues. The CDR3: CASSQEVSEQYF.

The rearrangement joins TRBV7-9 to TRBJ2-1. CDR3 length: 15 amino acids. Looked up from germline, CDR1 is SEHNR and CDR2 is FQNEAQ (reference sequence). The CDR3 region is CASSRLLSSYNEQFF. Variable domain in full (rest from reference TRBV7-9 and TRBJ2-1): DTGVSQNPRHKITKRGQNVTFRCDPISEHNRLYWYRQTLGQGPEFLTYFQNEAQLEKSRLLSDRFSAERPKGSFSTLEIQRTEQGDSAMYLCASSRLLSSYNEQFFGPGTRLTVL.

This chain connects TRBV12-3 or TRBV12-4 to TRBJ2-7; the D call of TRBD2 rests on TCRdb alone, since no DNA is present to check it. The CDR3 is made up of 14 amino acids. The CDR3 sequence: CASSLKREGREQYF.

The V gene is TRBV20-1, the J gene TRBJ2-2; as DNA is missing, the TRBD2 call by TCRdb cannot be tested. The CDR3 covers 15 residues. The germline V gene has CDR1 DFQATT and CDR2 SNEGSKA (reference sequence). The CDR3 loop is CSARIAGVNTGELFF.

The V call is TRBV14, the J call TRBJ1-4; TCRdb calls TRBD1, which cannot be checked without DNA. This CDR3 region has 15 residues. Germline V gives CDR1 SGHDN, CDR2 FVKESK. The CDR3 here is CASSQEGGPGEKLFF.

The chain uses TRBV30 and TRBJ2-1; the D gene TCRdb calls, TRBD2, cannot be checked with no DNA. This CDR3 has 15 residues. The germline CDR1 and CDR2 sequences are GTSNPN and SVGIG (reference sequence). Here the CDR3 reads CAWSVRGVAGDFQFF.

This chain joins TRBV12-3 or TRBV12-4 and TRBJ2-5. CDR3 length: 14 amino acids. The CDR3 spells CASSLVVRGETQYF.

The rearrangement uses TRBV6-6 and TRBJ1-1; TCRdb designates TRBD1, a call that cannot be tested without DNA. This CDR3 is built from 13 residues. Germline V lookup: CDR1 MNHNY, CDR2 SVGAGI (reference sequence). The CDR3 sequence is CASSYSRGVEAFF.